This TCR beta chain was identified in a study of cytomegalovirus exposure and HLA in healthy donors. As concerns this clone: Its antigen is unidentified.

General study results and limits: An ancestry cluster, one associated with Asian ancestry, reportedly showed fewer N-insertions than the approximately 700-donor mean in a later analysis.

Germline CDR1 SGDLS, CDR2 YYNGEE. Deletions cut 3 bases from V and 2 bases from J, with 5 bases between. This CDR3 has 12 residues. This PCR relied on a set of 60 Vbeta primers and 13 Jbeta primers. Authors' analysis steps: Per a later analysis, the number of unique TCR beta chains was approximately 73 million, of which some 9.9 million were shared. The protocol was immunoSEQ multiplex PCR, while the TCRdb copy is restricted to in-frame clones and leaves out a portion. V and J calls and clone size are given by that table; D and trimming were obtained from the DNA. This sample has 150,000 to 200,000 clones, with 77% found just once.

What was sequenced was PBMCs. The clonotype originates from a woman aged 25 to 39 in good health and CMV-seronegative. The rearrangement uses TRBV9 and TRBJ1-2; D gene unclear. CDR3 amino acids: CASSETNYGYTF. CDR3 sequence (DNA): TGTGCCAGCAGCGAGACAAACTATGGCTACACCTTC.